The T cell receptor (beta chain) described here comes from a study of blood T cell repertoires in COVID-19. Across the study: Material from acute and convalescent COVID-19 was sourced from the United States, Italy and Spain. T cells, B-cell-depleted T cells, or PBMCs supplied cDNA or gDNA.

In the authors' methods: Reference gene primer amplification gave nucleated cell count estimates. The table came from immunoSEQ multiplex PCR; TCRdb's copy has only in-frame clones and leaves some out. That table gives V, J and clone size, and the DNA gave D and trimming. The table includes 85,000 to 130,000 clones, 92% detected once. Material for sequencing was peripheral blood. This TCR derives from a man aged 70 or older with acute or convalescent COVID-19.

The CDR3 DNA reads TGTGCCAGCAGCTTAGCCCTAGCGGGTCTCTACGAGCAGTACTTC. Its translation is CASSLALAGLYEQYF. The chain has TRBV7-9 and TRBJ2-7, with 8 bases that match TRBD2. In germline, CDR1 is SEHNR, CDR2 FQNEAQ (reference sequence). The CDR3 totals 15 residues. J was trimmed by 3 bases and V by 0 bases; bases with no gene match: 4.